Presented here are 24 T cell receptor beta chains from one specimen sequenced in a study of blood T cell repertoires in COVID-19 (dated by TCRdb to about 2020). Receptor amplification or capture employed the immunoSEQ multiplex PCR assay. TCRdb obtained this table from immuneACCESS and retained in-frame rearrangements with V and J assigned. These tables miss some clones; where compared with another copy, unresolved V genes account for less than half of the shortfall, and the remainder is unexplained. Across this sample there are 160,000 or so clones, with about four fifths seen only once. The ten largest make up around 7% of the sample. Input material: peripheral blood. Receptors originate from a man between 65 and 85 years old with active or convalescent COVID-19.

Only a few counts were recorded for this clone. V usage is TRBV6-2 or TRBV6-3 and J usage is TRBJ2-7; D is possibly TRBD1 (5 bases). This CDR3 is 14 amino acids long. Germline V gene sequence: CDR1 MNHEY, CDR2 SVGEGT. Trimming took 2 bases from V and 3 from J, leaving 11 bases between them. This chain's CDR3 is CASSYGLGDYEQYF. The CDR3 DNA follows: TGTGCCAGCAGTTACGGTCTAGGGGACTACGAGCAGTACTTC.

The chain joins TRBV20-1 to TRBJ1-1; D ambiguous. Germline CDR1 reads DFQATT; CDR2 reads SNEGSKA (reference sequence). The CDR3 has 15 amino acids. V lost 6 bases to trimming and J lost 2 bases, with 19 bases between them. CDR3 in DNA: TGCAGTGCGAGTTTTGCGGGCAGAGGAAACACTGAAGCTTTCTTT. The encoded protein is CSASFAGRGNTEAFF.

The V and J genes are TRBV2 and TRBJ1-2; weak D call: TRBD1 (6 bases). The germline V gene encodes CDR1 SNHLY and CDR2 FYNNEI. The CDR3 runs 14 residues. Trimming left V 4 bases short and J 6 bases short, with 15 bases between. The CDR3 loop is CASSVGRGRHGYTF. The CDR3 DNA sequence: TGTGCCAGCAGTGTCGGCAGGGGTCGACATGGCTACACCTTC.

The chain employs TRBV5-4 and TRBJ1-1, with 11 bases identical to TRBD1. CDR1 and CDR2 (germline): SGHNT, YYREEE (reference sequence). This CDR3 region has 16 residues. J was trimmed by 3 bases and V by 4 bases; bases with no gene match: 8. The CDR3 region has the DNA TGTGCCAGCAGCCCCGAACCGGGACAGGGGGACACTGAAGCTTTCTTT. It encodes CASSPEPGQGDTEAFF.

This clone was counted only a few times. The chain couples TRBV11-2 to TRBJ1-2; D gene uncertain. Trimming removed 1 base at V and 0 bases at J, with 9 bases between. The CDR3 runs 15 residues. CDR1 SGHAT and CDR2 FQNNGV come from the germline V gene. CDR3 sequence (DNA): TGTGCCAGCAGCTTAGGGGCCGAAGCTAACTATGGCTACACCTTC. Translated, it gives CASSLGAEANYGYTF.

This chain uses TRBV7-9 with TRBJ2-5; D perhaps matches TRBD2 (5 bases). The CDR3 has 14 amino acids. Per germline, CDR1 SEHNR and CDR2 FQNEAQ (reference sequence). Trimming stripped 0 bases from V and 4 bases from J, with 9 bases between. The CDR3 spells CASSLAEGVETQYF. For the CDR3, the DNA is TGTGCCAGCAGCTTAGCTGAGGGTGTAGAGACCCAGTACTTC.

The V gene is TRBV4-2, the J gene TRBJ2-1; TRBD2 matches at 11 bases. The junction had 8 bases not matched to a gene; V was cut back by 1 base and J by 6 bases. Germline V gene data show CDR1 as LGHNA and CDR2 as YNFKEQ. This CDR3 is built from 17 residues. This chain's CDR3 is CASSQGAWTSGPNEQFF. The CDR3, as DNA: TGTGCCAGCAGCCAAGGGGCGTGGACTAGCGGGCCCAATGAGCAGTTCTTC.

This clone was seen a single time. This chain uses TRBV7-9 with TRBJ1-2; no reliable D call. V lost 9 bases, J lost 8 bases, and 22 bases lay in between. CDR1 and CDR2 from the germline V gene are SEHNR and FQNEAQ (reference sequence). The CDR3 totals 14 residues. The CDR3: CASNAAMGSSGYTF. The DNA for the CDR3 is TGTGCCAGTAATGCTGCGATGGGGTCTAGCGGCTACACCTTC.

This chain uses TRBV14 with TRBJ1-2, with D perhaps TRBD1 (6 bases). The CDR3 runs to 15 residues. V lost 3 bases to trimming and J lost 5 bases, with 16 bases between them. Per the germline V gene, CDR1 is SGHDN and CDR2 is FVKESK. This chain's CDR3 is CASSHGQTLYYGYTF. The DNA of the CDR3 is TGTGCCAGCAGCCACGGACAGACTCTCTATTATGGCTACACCTTC.

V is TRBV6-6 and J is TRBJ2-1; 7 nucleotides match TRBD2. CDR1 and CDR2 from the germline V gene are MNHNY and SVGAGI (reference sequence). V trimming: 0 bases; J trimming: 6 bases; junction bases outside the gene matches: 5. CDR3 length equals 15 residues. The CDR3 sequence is CASSYSETSSNEQFF. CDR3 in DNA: TGTGCCAGCAGTTACTCAGAGACTAGCAGCAATGAGCAGTTCTTC.

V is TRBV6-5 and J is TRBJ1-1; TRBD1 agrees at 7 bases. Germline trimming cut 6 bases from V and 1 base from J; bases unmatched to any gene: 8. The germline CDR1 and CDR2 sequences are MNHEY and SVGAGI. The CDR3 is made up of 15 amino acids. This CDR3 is CASRLWTGKNTEAFF. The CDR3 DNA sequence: TGTGCCAGCAGACTCTGGACAGGCAAGAACACTGAAGCTTTCTTT.

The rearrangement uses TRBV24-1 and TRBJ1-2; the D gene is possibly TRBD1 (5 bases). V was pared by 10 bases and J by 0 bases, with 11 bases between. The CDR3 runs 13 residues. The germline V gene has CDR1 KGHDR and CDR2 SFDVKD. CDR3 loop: CATSTGANYGYTF. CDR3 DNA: TGTGCCACTTCTACAGGTGCTAACTATGGCTACACCTTC.

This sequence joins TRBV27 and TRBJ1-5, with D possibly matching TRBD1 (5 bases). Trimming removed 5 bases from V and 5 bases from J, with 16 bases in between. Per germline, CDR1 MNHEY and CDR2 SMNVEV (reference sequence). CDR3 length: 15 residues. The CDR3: CASSPNPQGHQPQHF. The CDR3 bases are TGTGCCAGCAGTCCCAACCCCCAGGGCCATCAGCCCCAGCATTTT.

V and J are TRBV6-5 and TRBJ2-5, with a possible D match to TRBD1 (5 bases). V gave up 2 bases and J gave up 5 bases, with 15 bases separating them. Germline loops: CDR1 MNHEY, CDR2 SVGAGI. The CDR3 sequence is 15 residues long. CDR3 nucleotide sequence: TGTGCCAGCAGTTACCTAAGACAGCGAACGGAGACCCAGTACTTC. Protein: CASSYLRQRTETQYF.

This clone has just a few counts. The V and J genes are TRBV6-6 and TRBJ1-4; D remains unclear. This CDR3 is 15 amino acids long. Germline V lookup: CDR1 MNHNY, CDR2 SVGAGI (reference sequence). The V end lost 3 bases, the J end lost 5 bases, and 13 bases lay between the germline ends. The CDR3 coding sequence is TGTGCCAGCAGTTATACGGGGATGATGAATGAAAAACTGTTTTTT. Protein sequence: CASSYTGMMNEKLFF.

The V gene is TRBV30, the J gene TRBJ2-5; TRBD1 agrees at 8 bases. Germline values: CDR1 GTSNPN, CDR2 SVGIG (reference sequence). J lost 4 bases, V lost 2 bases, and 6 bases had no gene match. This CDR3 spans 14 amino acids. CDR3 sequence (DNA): TGTGCCTGGAGTCGGACAGGGCTGGGAGAGACCCAGTACTTC. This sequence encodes CAWSRTGLGETQYF. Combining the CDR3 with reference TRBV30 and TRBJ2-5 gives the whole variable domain SQTIHQWPATLVQPVGSPLSLECTVEGTSNPNLYWYRQAAGRGLQLLFYSVGIGQISSEVPQNLSASRPQDRQFILSSKKLLLSDSGFYLCAWSRTGLGETQYFGPGTRLLVL.

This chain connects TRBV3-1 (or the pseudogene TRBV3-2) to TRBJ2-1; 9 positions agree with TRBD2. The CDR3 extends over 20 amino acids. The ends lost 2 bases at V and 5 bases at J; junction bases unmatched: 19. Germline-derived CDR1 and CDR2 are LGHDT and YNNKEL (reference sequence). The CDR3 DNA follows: TGTGCCAGCAGCCAAAGTATGGGGGCACGGGTAGCGGGAGCGAACAATGAGCAGTTCTTC. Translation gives CASSQSMGARVAGANNEQFF.

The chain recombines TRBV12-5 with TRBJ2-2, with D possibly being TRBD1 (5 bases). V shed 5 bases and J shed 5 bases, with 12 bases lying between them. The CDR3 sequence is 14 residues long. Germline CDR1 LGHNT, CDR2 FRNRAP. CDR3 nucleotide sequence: TGTGCTAGTGGTGCGCGGCAGGGTACCGGGGAGCTGTTTTTT. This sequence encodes CASGARQGTGELFF. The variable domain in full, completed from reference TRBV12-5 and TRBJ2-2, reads DARVTQTPRHKVTEMGQEVTMRCQPILGHNTVFWYRQTMMQGLELLAYFRNRAPLDDSGMPKDRFSAEMPDATLATLKIQPSEPRDSAVYFCASGARQGTGELFFGEGSRLTVL.

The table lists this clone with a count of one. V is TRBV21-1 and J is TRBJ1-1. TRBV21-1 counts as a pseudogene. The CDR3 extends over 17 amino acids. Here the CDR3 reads CASSSCRGPGENTEAFF. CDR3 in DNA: TGTGCCAGCAGCTCTTGTCGGGGACCGGGAGAGAACACTGAAGCTTTCTTT.

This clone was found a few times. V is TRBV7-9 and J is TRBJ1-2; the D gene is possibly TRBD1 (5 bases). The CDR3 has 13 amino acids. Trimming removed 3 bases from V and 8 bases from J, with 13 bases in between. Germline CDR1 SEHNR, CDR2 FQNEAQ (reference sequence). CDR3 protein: CASSFREGGGYTF. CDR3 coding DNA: TGTGCCAGCAGCTTCAGGGAGGGAGGGGGCTACACCTTC. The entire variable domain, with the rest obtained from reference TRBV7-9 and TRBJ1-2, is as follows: DTGVSQNPRHKITKRGQNVTFRCDPISEHNRLYWYRQTLGQGPEFLTYFQNEAQLEKSRLLSDRFSAERPKGSFSTLEIQRTEQGDSAMYLCASSFREGGGYTFGSGTRLTVV.

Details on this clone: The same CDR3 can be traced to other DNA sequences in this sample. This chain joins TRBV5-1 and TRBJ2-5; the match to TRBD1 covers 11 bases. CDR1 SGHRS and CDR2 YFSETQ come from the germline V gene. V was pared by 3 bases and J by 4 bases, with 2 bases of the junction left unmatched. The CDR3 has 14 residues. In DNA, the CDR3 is TGCGCCAGCAGCTCCGGGACAGGGGGAGAGACCCAGTACTTC. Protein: CASSSGTGGETQYF.

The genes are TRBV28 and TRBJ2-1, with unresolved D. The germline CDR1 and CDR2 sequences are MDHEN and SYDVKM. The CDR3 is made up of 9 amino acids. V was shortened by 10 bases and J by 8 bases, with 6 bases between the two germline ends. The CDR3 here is CAKCDEQFF. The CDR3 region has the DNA TGTGCCAAATGCGATGAGCAGTTCTTC.

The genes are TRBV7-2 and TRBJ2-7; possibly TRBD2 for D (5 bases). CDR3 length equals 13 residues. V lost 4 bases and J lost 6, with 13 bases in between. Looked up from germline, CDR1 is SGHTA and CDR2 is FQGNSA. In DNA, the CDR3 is TGTGCCAGCAGCTATGACCGAGGGCGCGAGCAGTACTTC. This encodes CASSYDRGREQYF.

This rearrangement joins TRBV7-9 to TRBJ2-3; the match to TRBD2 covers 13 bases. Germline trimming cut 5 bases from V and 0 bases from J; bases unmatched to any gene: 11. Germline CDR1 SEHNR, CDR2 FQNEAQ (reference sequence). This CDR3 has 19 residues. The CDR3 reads CASSRRGLAGTYSTDTQYF. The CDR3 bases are TGTGCCAGCAGCCGTCGGGGACTAGCGGGAACTTATAGCACAGATACGCAGTATTTT.